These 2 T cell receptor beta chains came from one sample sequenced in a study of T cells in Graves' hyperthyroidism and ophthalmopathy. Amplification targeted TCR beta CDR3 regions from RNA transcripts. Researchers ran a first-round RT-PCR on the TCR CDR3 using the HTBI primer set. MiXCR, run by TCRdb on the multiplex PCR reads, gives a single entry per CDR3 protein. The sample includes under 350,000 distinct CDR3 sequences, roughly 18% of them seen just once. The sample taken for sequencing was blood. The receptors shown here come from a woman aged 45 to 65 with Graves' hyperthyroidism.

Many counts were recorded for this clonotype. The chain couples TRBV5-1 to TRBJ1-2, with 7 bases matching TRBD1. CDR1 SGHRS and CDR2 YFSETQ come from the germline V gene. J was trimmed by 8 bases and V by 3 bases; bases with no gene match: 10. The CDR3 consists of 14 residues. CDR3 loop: CASSSGYRGDGYTF. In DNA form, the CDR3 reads TGCGCCAGCAGCTCGGGCTACAGGGGCGACGGCTACACCTTC.

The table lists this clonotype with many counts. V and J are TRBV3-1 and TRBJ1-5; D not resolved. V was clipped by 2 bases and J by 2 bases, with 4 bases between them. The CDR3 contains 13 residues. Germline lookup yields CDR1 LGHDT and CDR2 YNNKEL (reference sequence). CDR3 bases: TGTGCCAGCAGCCAAACGCGCAATCAGCCCCAGCATTTT. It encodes CASSQTRNQPQHF.